This T cell receptor beta chain was documented in a study of T-cell memory formation after mild COVID-19. From the 5' RACE reads, TCRdb called clonotypes with MiXCR, one entry per CDR3 protein. This table holds fewer than 700,000 distinct CDR3 sequences, roughly 18% found once. This clonotype has only a few counts. The length of the CDR3 is 15 residues. Trimming removed 6 bases at V and 6 bases at J, with 18 bases between. Sequencing was done on a sample of PBMCs or a T cell subset sorted from them (not recorded which). The rearrangement uses TRBV12-3 or TRBV12-4 and TRBJ2-1; maybe TRBD2 (6 bases). This clonotype was sampled from an adult woman who had mild COVID-19 (a few samples of this study predate the infection). Cell type and time point are not known. CDR3 in amino acids: CASSRGLPDGNEQFF. DNA for the CDR3: TGTGCCAGCAGCCGTGGACTACCGGACGGCAATGAGCAGTTCTTC.